This is a list of T cell receptor beta chains from one sample in a study of identical twins. TCRdb fed the 5' RACE reads into MiXCR, producing one record per CDR3 protein. The data contain roughly 490,000 distinct CDR3 sequences, roughly an eighth of them singletons. A further study also used this sample, focusing on yellow fever vaccine responses in identical twins.

Material for sequencing was CD4+ T cells sorted from blood. These receptors were obtained from a woman under 30 in good health. CDR3s include the opening cysteine and the closing phenylalanine or tryptophan. Each record gives: clone size, J gene, V gene, D gene, CDR3 protein, CDR3 DNA. The D gene is left open where the match is weak. Size values are once, few and many counts, or a class for expanded clones, and some rows have none.

abundance: NA; j_gene: TRBJ2-1; v_gene: TRBV2; d_gene: TRBD2; CDR3aa: CAFCSTSGGTAVYNEQFF; CDR3nt: TGTGCCTTCTGTTCGACTAGCGGGGGGACCGCCGTCTACAATGAGCAGTTCTTC
abundance: NA; j_gene: TRBJ2-7; v_gene: TRBV10-1; d_gene: NA; CDR3aa: CASSDQQTTGQGCSYEQYF; CDR3nt: TGCGCCAGCAGTGATCAACAAACCACAGGGCAAGGTTGCTCCTACGAGCAGTACTTC
abundance: few; j_gene: TRBJ2-2; v_gene: TRBV7-2; d_gene: TRBD2; CDR3aa: CASSSRTGLVDSGELFF; CDR3nt: TGTGCCAGCAGCTCCCGCACGGGACTAGTAGATAGCGGGGAGCTGTTTTTT
abundance: few; j_gene: TRBJ2-3; v_gene: TRBV12-3/TRBV12-4; d_gene: NA; CDR3aa: CASSFSSPDTQYF; CDR3nt: TGTGCCAGCAGTTTCTCGTCCCCAGATACGCAGTATTTT
abundance: few; j_gene: TRBJ2-7; v_gene: TRBV18; d_gene: TRBD2; CDR3aa: CASSPRLAISYEQYF; CDR3nt: TGTGCCAGCTCGCCGAGACTAGCGATCTCCTACGAGCAGTACTTC
abundance: few; j_gene: TRBJ1-2; v_gene: TRBV20-1; d_gene: NA; CDR3aa: CSAHFGAYGYTF; CDR3nt: TGCAGTGCTCACTTCGGGGCCTATGGCTACACCTTC
abundance: many; j_gene: TRBJ2-7; v_gene: TRBV5-1; d_gene: TRBD1; CDR3aa: CASSLGLGQTYEQYF; CDR3nt: TGCGCCAGCAGCTTGGGGCTGGGACAGACCTACGAGCAGTACTTC
abundance: few; j_gene: TRBJ2-5; v_gene: TRBV27; d_gene: NA; CDR3aa: CASSSPGSPGLRRETQYF; CDR3nt: TGTGCCAGCAGTTCTCCTGGCTCTCCGGGATTACGTCGGGAGACCCAGTACTTC
abundance: NA; j_gene: TRBJ2-7; v_gene: TRBV12-3/TRBV12-4; d_gene: TRBD2; CDR3aa: CASSPPGVAGNEQYF; CDR3nt: TGTGCCAGCAGTCCCCCGGGGGTAGCGGGTAACGAGCAGTACTTC
abundance: few; j_gene: TRBJ2-7; v_gene: TRBV20-1; d_gene: NA; CDR3aa: CSAGRDATSYEQYF; CDR3nt: TGCAGTGCTGGCCGGGACGCCACCTCCTACGAGCAGTACTTC
abundance: many; j_gene: TRBJ2-6; v_gene: TRBV5-1; d_gene: NA; CDR3aa: CASSLFVGRTGANVLTF; CDR3nt: TGCGCCAGCAGCCTATTTGTGGGCAGAACTGGGGCCAACGTCCTGACTTTC
abundance: many; j_gene: TRBJ2-2; v_gene: TRBV18; d_gene: NA; CDR3aa: CASSPGTGELFF; CDR3nt: TGTGCCAGCTCACCGGGCACCGGGGAGCTGTTTTTT
abundance: NA; j_gene: TRBJ2-1; v_gene: TRBV3-1; d_gene: NA; CDR3aa: CASSPKLGMSSYNEQFF; CDR3nt: TGTGCCAGCAGCCCGAAGTTAGGGATGAGCTCCTACAATGAGCAGTTCTTC
abundance: NA; j_gene: TRBJ2-5; v_gene: TRBV20-1; d_gene: TRBD1; CDR3aa: CSAGDRGGGETQYF; CDR3nt: TGCAGTGCGGGAGACAGGGGCGGCGGGGAGACCCAGTACTTC
abundance: NA; j_gene: TRBJ2-5; v_gene: TRBV5-1; d_gene: NA; CDR3aa: CASSPGTGVETQYF; CDR3nt: TGCGCCAGCAGCCCCGGGACCGGAGTGGAGACCCAGTACTTC
abundance: few; j_gene: TRBJ2-1; v_gene: TRBV6-5; d_gene: TRBD1; CDR3aa: CASSYGQGRDNEQFF; CDR3nt: TGTGCCAGCAGTTACGGACAGGGGAGGGACAATGAGCAGTTCTTC
abundance: NA; j_gene: TRBJ2-5; v_gene: TRBV4-1; d_gene: TRBD2; CDR3aa: CASSKGVAGGVGETQYF; CDR3nt: TGCGCCAGCAGCAAAGGGGTAGCGGGGGGGGTTGGAGAGACCCAGTACTTC
abundance: NA; j_gene: TRBJ2-1; v_gene: TRBV20-1; d_gene: TRBD2; CDR3aa: CSARVGGLAGGPEQFF; CDR3nt: TGCAGTGCTAGAGTGGGTGGTCTAGCGGGAGGACCCGAGCAGTTCTTC
abundance: few; j_gene: TRBJ1-6; v_gene: TRBV28; d_gene: NA; CDR3aa: CASSFSRVGTNSPLHF; CDR3nt: TGTGCCAGCAGTTTCTCACGGGTAGGAACCAATTCACCCCTCCACTTT
abundance: few; j_gene: TRBJ2-2; v_gene: TRBV20-1; d_gene: NA; CDR3aa: CSARPGTSTGELFF; CDR3nt: TGCAGTGCTAGACCCGGGACTTCCACCGGGGAGCTGTTTTTT
abundance: many; j_gene: TRBJ2-3; v_gene: TRBV7-2; d_gene: NA; CDR3aa: CASSLYTDTQYF; CDR3nt: TGTGCCAGCAGCCTATACACAGATACGCAGTATTTT
abundance: many; j_gene: TRBJ2-1; v_gene: TRBV24-1; d_gene: NA; CDR3aa: CATSDTTYGEQFF; CDR3nt: TGTGCCACCAGTGACACGACGTATGGTGAGCAGTTCTTC
abundance: NA; j_gene: TRBJ2-5; v_gene: TRBV5-4; d_gene: TRBD2; CDR3aa: CASSLEGAGLAAETQYF; CDR3nt: TGTGCCAGCAGCTTGGAAGGAGCGGGACTAGCTGCAGAGACCCAGTACTTC
abundance: few; j_gene: TRBJ2-2; v_gene: TRBV28; d_gene: TRBD1; CDR3aa: CASSSQGAVTGELFF; CDR3nt: TGTGCCAGCAGTTCCCAGGGGGCGGTAACCGGGGAGCTGTTTTTT
abundance: few; j_gene: TRBJ2-7; v_gene: TRBV12-3/TRBV12-4; d_gene: NA; CDR3aa: CASRPGPGDSYEQYF; CDR3nt: TGTGCCAGCAGACCTGGCCCGGGAGACTCCTACGAGCAGTACTTC
abundance: NA; j_gene: TRBJ1-1; v_gene: TRBV5-1; d_gene: TRBD1; CDR3aa: CASSLATLGQGAWNTEAFF; CDR3nt: TGCGCCAGCAGCTTGGCCACTCTGGGGCAGGGGGCTTGGAACACTGAAGCTTTCTTT
abundance: few; j_gene: TRBJ2-4; v_gene: TRBV10-1; d_gene: TRBD1; CDR3aa: CASSLEQGMGPNIQYF; CDR3nt: TGCGCCAGCAGCCTGGAACAGGGGATGGGGCCAAACATTCAGTACTTC
abundance: few; j_gene: TRBJ2-1; v_gene: TRBV6-2/TRBV6-3; d_gene: NA; CDR3aa: CATRTDTYNEQFF; CDR3nt: TGTGCCACCCGGACGGATACCTACAATGAGCAGTTCTTC
abundance: many; j_gene: TRBJ2-7; v_gene: TRBV20-1; d_gene: NA; CDR3aa: CTAPRGTYEQYF; CDR3nt: TGCACCGCCCCTCGGGGTACCTACGAGCAGTACTTC
abundance: NA; j_gene: TRBJ1-3; v_gene: TRBV7-9; d_gene: NA; CDR3aa: CASSFPAGNTIYF; CDR3nt: TGTGCCAGCAGCTTTCCAGCAGGAAACACCATATATTTT
abundance: NA; j_gene: TRBJ1-6; v_gene: TRBV28; d_gene: TRBD1; CDR3aa: CASSLRGQGGSSYNSPLHF; CDR3nt: TGTGCCAGCAGTTTACGCGGACAGGGTGGGAGCTCCTATAATTCACCCCTCCACTTT
abundance: few; j_gene: TRBJ2-6; v_gene: TRBV15; d_gene: TRBD1; CDR3aa: CATSRNWGTGASSGANVLTF; CDR3nt: TGTGCCACCAGCCGTAACTGGGGGACAGGTGCGAGCTCTGGGGCCAACGTCCTGACTTTC